This section outlines one T cell receptor (beta chain) sequence together with its context. TCRdb's table, derived via immunoSEQ multiplex PCR, lists solely in-frame clones and lacks some. This table holds 2 million to 3 million clones, 85% to 95% found once. This record comes from a study of shared clonotypes between healthy human individuals. The sample was naive CD4+ T cells sorted from blood. Noted subset: CD45RA+ positively selected. The clonotype was recovered from a man younger than 30 in good health.

Here the CDR3 DNA reads TGTGCCAGCAGTGAACAGGGGCTCTCCAATGAGCAGTTCTTC. Its translation is CASSEQGLSNEQFF. The chain has TRBV6-4 and TRBJ2-1; 7 nucleotides match TRBD1. V shed 3 bases, J shed 6 bases, and the junction held 5 bases outside the gene matches. This CDR3 has 14 amino acids. The germline V gene encodes CDR1 MRHNA and CDR2 SNTAGT.